This is a list of T cell receptor beta chains from one sample in a study of T-cell memory formation after mild COVID-19. TCRdb called the 5' RACE reads again in MiXCR, with one record for every CDR3 protein. The table shows approximately 450,000 distinct CDR3 sequences, with roughly 20% occurring only once. Sequencing input: PBMCs or a T cell subset sorted from them (not recorded which). These receptors all stem from an adult woman who had mild COVID-19 (a few samples of this study predate the infection). Cell type and time point are not known. Each CDR3 is given with its conserved first and last residue. Clone size is not always given. Where it is, it says once, few, many or a class for expanded clones.

.	TRBV4-1	TRBJ2-3	CASSQALGRSTDTQYF
few	TRBV4-2	TRBJ2-1	CASSLWAITDEQFF
few	TRBV20-1	TRBJ2-2	CSARAPSSGGELFF
.	TRBV24-1	TRBJ1-2	CATSDRDRPANGYTF
few	TRBV2	TRBJ2-1	CASSATRRQLEFF
few	TRBV12-3/TRBV12-4	TRBJ2-1	CASSLRTSGSRNEQFF
.	TRBV5-1	TRBJ2-2	CASSSPGLQGSGELFF
once	TRBV20-1	TRBJ2-7	CSARDLRGGASYEQYF
.	TRBV12-3/TRBV12-4	TRBJ2-7	CASSQTTYEQYF
few	TRBV4-3	TRBJ2-5	CASSQDGTSGRMETQYF
.	TRBV6-6	TRBJ2-7	CASSYIRPGGGYEQYF
.	TRBV11-2	TRBJ2-1	CASSLDGAANEQFF
.	TRBV20-1	TRBJ1-5	CSAREQIYQPQHF
many	TRBV12-3/TRBV12-4	TRBJ2-5	CASSLTRAQAETQYF
few	TRBV7-9	TRBJ1-5	CASSLAQGSQQPQHF
.	TRBV9	TRBJ2-2	CASSGRQGLNTGELFF
.	TRBV11-2	TRBJ1-2	CASSASTGGGYTF
few	TRBV14	TRBJ1-2	CASSQTGTGVHGYTF
many	TRBV12-3/TRBV12-4	TRBJ2-1	CASSSGTPETNEQFF
.	TRBV28	TRBJ1-2	CASRGTVYGYTF
many	TRBV20-1	TRBJ1-1	CSARGTGDTEAFF
few	TRBV30	TRBJ1-2	CAWSDTGQRRRGYTF
many	TRBV7-9	TRBJ2-1	CASSPASGAYNEQFF
.	TRBV19	TRBJ1-6	CASRVGTAYNSPLHF
.	TRBV24-1	TRBJ1-1	CATSADVREAFF
.	TRBV20-1	TRBJ2-7	CSARDPEGGSYEQYF
few	TRBV5-1	TRBJ1-6	CASSQQGVRNSPLHF
.	TRBV5-1	TRBJ1-1	CASSWATDYTEAFF
.	TRBV6-1	TRBJ2-5	CASSGEWEETQYF
few	TRBV11-2	TRBJ2-1	CASSLAARRDEQFF
.	TRBV7-8	TRBJ2-1	CASSTPSTGKEINEQFF
few	TRBV18	TRBJ2-7	CASSPAGSPYEQYF
few	TRBV7-9	TRBJ2-3	CASSLTTGMGTDTQYF
many	TRBV24-1	TRBJ2-1	CATNSGTGFDEQFF
.	TRBV20-1	TRBJ2-5	CSARDTPGEETQYF
few	TRBV6-5	TRBJ2-7	CASSYRGWQYF
.	TRBV15	TRBJ2-7	CATSSQLMTSGGRGYEQYF
.	TRBV12-3/TRBV12-4	TRBJ1-2	CASNVGAANYGYTF
.	TRBV5-1	TRBJ2-3	CASSLSGAPTDTQYF
.	TRBV20-1	TRBJ1-2	CSDYRGFPHGYTF
.	TRBV14	TRBJ1-1	CASSQDTVNTEAFF
.	TRBV6-5	TRBJ2-2	CASSYSTVLYASWKVGELFF
.	TRBV5-4	TRBJ2-4	CASSLARTGAKNIQYF
.	TRBV5-1	TRBJ2-5	CASSSFSARQETQYF
.	TRBV6-5	TRBJ2-7	CASSYRGDYEQYF
.	TRBV5-4	TRBJ2-5	CASSPSRLAGGPATQYF
.	TRBV5-1	TRBJ2-5	CASSPVRGGNQETQYF
.	TRBV12-3/TRBV12-4	TRBJ1-2	CASSLRGITYGYTF
many	TRBV11-3	TRBJ2-5	CASSLDISQETQYF
.	TRBV7-9	TRBJ1-2	CASGVDYGYTF
.	TRBV6-9	TRBJ2-3	CASSLRAQADTQYF
once	TRBV12-3/TRBV12-4	TRBJ1-1	CASSYRDRVPQVAEAFF
few	TRBV28	TRBJ2-2	CASTSGGRDSGELFF
few	TRBV7-8	TRBJ1-1	CATVYGRRNTEAFF
.	TRBV4-3	TRBJ2-4	CASSQEGRGNIQYF
many	TRBV7-9	TRBJ2-5	CASSYPLVAAETQYF
.	TRBV29-1	TRBJ1-4	CSVEGTAQLFF
.	TRBV5-6	TRBJ1-5	CASSLRGSGNQPQHF